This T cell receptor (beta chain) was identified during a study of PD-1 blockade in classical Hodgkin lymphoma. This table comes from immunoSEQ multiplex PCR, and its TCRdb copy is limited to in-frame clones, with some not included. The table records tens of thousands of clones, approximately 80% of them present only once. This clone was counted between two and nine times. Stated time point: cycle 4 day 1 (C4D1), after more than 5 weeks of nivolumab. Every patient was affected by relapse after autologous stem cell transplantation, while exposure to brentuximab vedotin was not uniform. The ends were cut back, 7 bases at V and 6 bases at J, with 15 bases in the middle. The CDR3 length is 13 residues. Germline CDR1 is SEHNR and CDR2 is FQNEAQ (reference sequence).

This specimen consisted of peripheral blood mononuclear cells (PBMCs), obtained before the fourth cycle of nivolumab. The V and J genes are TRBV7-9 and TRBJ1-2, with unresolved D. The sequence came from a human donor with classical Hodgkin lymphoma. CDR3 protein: CASTYSGGDGYTF. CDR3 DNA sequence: TGTGCCAGCACCTACTCAGGTGGGGATGGCTACACCTTC. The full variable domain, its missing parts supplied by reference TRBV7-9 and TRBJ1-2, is DTGVSQNPRHKITKRGQNVTFRCDPISEHNRLYWYRQTLGQGPEFLTYFQNEAQLEKSRLLSDRFSAERPKGSFSTLEIQRTEQGDSAMYLCASTYSGGDGYTFGSGTRLTVV.